This TCR beta chain was sequenced in a study of T cell responses to AZD1222 COVID-19 vaccine. Findings and caveats of the study: CD4 TCRs associated with vaccination spanned spike, dominating at 160-218 and 743-854.

Data came from immunoSEQ multiplex PCR; TCRdb stores just in-frame clones and leaves some out. Counted here are fewer than 150,000 clones, about 87% occurring once; the ten biggest clones make up 4% to 5.5%. This CDR3 has 15 residues. J gave up 5 bases and V 2 bases, and 5 bases lay outside the gene matches. Germline lookup yields CDR1 KGHDR and CDR2 SFDVKD. This clone was found a few times. Its antigen is undetermined. The sample here was peripheral blood, taken on day 0 of AZD1222 vaccination. This TCR was recovered from an adult in good health. The chain recombines TRBV24-1 with TRBJ2-5; 9 bases are shared with TRBD1. The CDR3 region has the DNA TGTGCCACCAGTGATTCCGGGACAGGGACGGAGACCCAGTACTTC. This sequence encodes CATSDSGTGTETQYF.